Listed below are T cell receptor beta chains from one sample, sequenced in a study of cytomegalovirus exposure and HLA in healthy donors. This table comes from immunoSEQ multiplex PCR, and its TCRdb copy is limited to in-frame clones, with some not included. The data show about 100,000 clones, about 69% seen once. Material: PBMCs. The receptors were sampled from a woman aged 18-29 years in good health and CMV-seropositive. CDR3s include the opening cysteine and the closing phenylalanine or tryptophan. A D gene is named only where the DNA matches it firmly. The size of a clone is reported for some rows only, either as once, few or many, or as a class for expanded clones.

-	-	TRBV7-2	TRBJ1-1	CASSPEGMNTEAFF	TGTGCCAGCAGCCCGGAGGGGATGAACACTGAAGCTTTCTTT
-	-	TRBV29-1	TRBJ1-3	CSVDLTGSGNTIYF	TGCAGCGTCGACCTGACAGGCTCAGGAAACACCATATATTTT
-	-	TRBV5-1	TRBJ1-4	CASSLGERYEKLFF	TGCGCCAGCAGCTTGGGGGAGAGATATGAAAAACTGTTTTTT
TRBD2	-	TRBV5-4	TRBJ2-7	CASSPSGRADYEQYF	TGTGCCAGCAGCCCCAGCGGGAGGGCCGACTACGAGCAGTACTTC
TRBD1	-	TRBV2	TRBJ2-3	CASSDQTRRFGTGNTDTQYF	TGTGCCAGCAGTGATCAGACAAGGAGGTTTGGGACAGGGAACACAGATACGCAGTATTTT
-	-	TRBV5-1	TRBJ2-1	CASSLGVRDGNEQFF	TGCGCCAGCAGCTTGGGGGTGCGGGATGGGAATGAGCAGTTCTTC
-	-	TRBV4-1	TRBJ2-3	CASSQGGPGRTDTQYF	TGCGCCAGCAGCCAAGGGGGGCCGGGCCGCACAGATACGCAGTATTTT
TRBD2	-	TRBV5-5	TRBJ2-7	CASSLSGTSGGQYF	TGTGCCAGCAGCTTGTCCGGGACTAGCGGGGGGCAGTACTTC
-	-	TRBV4-2	TRBJ2-6	CASSTRGALRVGANVLTF	TGTGCCAGCAGCACCCGCGGAGCCCTTCGGGTTGGGGCCAACGTCCTGACTTTC
TRBD2	few	TRBV4-2	TRBJ2-7	CASSQGLAGDEQYF	TGTGCCAGCAGCCAAGGGCTAGCGGGAGACGAGCAGTACTTC
TRBD2	-	TRBV5-1	TRBJ2-3	CASSLGGLAGMGLTDTQYF	TGCGCCAGCAGCTTGGGAGGACTAGCGGGGATGGGCCTCACAGATACGCAGTATTTT
-	-	TRBV6-5	TRBJ1-2	CASSGGFTSYGYTF	TGTGCCAGCAGCGGGGGGTTTACCTCATATGGCTACACCTTC
TRBD1	-	TRBV30	TRBJ1-1	CAWNKDRGNTEAFF	TGTGCCTGGAACAAAGACAGGGGGAACACTGAAGCTTTCTTT
-	-	TRBV28	TRBJ2-3	CASSFLQADTQYF	TGTGCCAGCAGTTTCCTACAGGCAGATACGCAGTATTTT
-	-	TRBV7-9	TRBJ2-2	CASSSRTIPNTGELFF	TGTGCCAGCAGCTCTAGGACTATTCCGAACACCGGGGAGCTGTTTTTT
TRBD1	-	TRBV9	TRBJ2-7	CASSVGGTGARGEQYF	TGTGCCAGCAGCGTAGGAGGGACAGGGGCGAGGGGCGAGCAGTACTTC
TRBD2	few	TRBV5-1	TRBJ2-1	CASSLGASGYNEQFF	TGCGCCAGCAGCTTGGGGGCTAGCGGCTACAATGAGCAGTTCTTC
-	-	TRBV7-2	TRBJ1-4	CASSLVKERKLFF	TGTGCCAGCAGCTTAGTAAAGGAGAGAAAACTGTTTTTT
-	-	TRBV27	TRBJ2-7	CASRYRSSYEQYF	TGTGCCAGCAGATACAGGAGCTCCTACGAGCAGTACTTC
TRBD2	-	TRBV11-2	TRBJ2-3	CASSWGLAGVTADTQYF	TGTGCCAGCAGCTGGGGACTAGCGGGAGTCACTGCAGATACGCAGTATTTT
-	-	TRBV6-6	TRBJ1-1	CASSLGGGMNTEAFF	TGTGCCAGCAGCTTGGGGGGGGGCATGAACACTGAAGCTTTCTTT
-	-	TRBV7-8	TRBJ2-7	CASSKGDSYEQYF	TGTGCCAGCAGCAAAGGGGACTCCTACGAGCAGTACTTC
TRBD1	-	TRBV19	TRBJ2-1	CASSLRQGNEQFF	TGTGCCAGTAGTTTGCGACAGGGGAATGAGCAGTTCTTC
-	-	TRBV4-2	TRBJ2-3	CASSPHTASGTDTQYF	TGTGCCAGCAGCCCCCATACGGCTAGCGGCACAGATACGCAGTATTTT
TRBD2	-	TRBV7-2	TRBJ2-7	CATAGGGTYEQYF	TGTGCCACCGCGGGCGGGGGTACCTACGAGCAGTACTTC
-	-	TRBV5-1	TRBJ2-2	CASTQRAANTGELFF	TGCGCCAGTACCCAGCGAGCGGCGAACACCGGGGAGCTGTTTTTT
-	once	TRBV7-9	TRBJ1-4	CASSTSTGAANEKLFF	TGTGCCAGCAGCACGAGCACAGGAGCCGCTAATGAAAAACTGTTTTTT